This T cell receptor beta chain came from a study of blood T cell repertoires in COVID-19. Study overall: Samples came from the United States, Italy and Spain, spanning acute and convalescent COVID-19. The analysed material was cDNA or gDNA that came from T cells, B-cell-depleted T cells, or PBMCs.

Per the original methods: The assay estimated nucleated cells by amplifying reference gene primers. Produced via immunoSEQ multiplex PCR; TCRdb's table is partial and in-frame only. That table supplies the V and J calls and clone size; D and trimming were determined from the DNA. The data contain some 260,000 clones, about 86% of them singletons. This clone was seen a handful of times. This sample also contains other DNA sequences that code for the same CDR3. Germline lookup yields CDR1 MGHDK and CDR2 SYGVNS. The CDR3 has 14 residues. The ends lost 1 base at V and 5 bases at J; junction bases unmatched: 4.

The material sequenced was peripheral blood. The receptor was derived from a man older than 75 with acute or convalescent COVID-19. The chain joins TRBV25-1 to TRBJ1-2, with 7 bases identical to TRBD1. Here the CDR3 DNA reads TGTGCCAGCAGTGAATCCCAGGGGGGATATGGCTACACCTTC. Translated, it gives CASSESQGGYGYTF.